This T cell receptor (beta chain) was observed in a study of shared clonotypes between healthy human individuals. The study's findings and limits: It was observed that 5% to 6% of naive CD4 clonotypes were shared across a handful of donors.

Concerning this clone: The antigen remains undetermined.

Germline V gene lookup returns CDR1 SSHAT and CDR2 FNYEAQ (reference sequence). Trimming cost V 0 bases and J 1 base, with 3 bases left between them. This CDR3 comprises 14 residues. Only in-frame clones appear in the TCRdb table, and some are missing; sequencing was by immunoSEQ multiplex PCR. Among approximately 640,000 clones listed, roughly 78% were seen once. Sequenced input: memory CD4+ T cells sorted from blood. Subset specified: CD45RA-negative fraction. The J gene is TRBJ2-2, the V gene TRBV7-7; the D is unclear. The receptor comes from a woman in her thirties in good health. CDR3 amino acids: CASSLAQNTGELFF. In DNA, the CDR3 is TGTGCCAGCAGCTTAGCCCAGAACACCGGGGAGCTGTTTTTT.